Sequencing of this T cell receptor (beta chain) was carried out in a study of blood T cell repertoires in COVID-19. Study details: Samples representing acute and convalescent COVID-19 were sourced from the United States, Italy and Spain.

Germline V lookup: CDR1 MGHDK, CDR2 SYGVNS. The V end was cut by 5 bases, the J end by 0 bases, with 14 bases between. CDR3 size: 15 residues. The authors' processing: For nucleated cells, counts were estimated from reference gene primer amplification. Data came from immunoSEQ multiplex PCR; TCRdb stores just in-frame clones and leaves some out. V and J calls and clone size are those listed in that table; D and trimming were worked out from the DNA. The data contain 200,000 to 250,000 clones, around 84% of them singletons. This TCR was recovered from a man in his forties or fifties with acute or convalescent COVID-19. Sequencing was performed on peripheral blood. The rearrangement joins TRBV25-1 to TRBJ2-7, with D tentatively TRBD1 (6 bases). CDR3 sequence (DNA): TGTGCCAGCAGTTCGCCATGGACAGTCTCCTACGAGCAGTACTTC. Amino acid sequence: CASSSPWTVSYEQYF.